This T cell receptor (beta chain) was sequenced in a study of cytomegalovirus exposure and HLA in healthy donors. Vbeta (60) and Jbeta (13) primers were used in the PCR. The protocol was immunoSEQ multiplex PCR, while the TCRdb copy is restricted to in-frame clones and leaves out a portion. In the table there are about 200,000 clones, roughly 80% of which are singletons. Notes on this clone: The target antigen is unknown.

General observations from the study: A later analysis showed HLA-associated TCR beta chains outstripping equally common others in clonal expansion.

Trimming cost V 7 bases and J 0 bases, with 13 bases left between them. The CDR3 has 14 amino acids. Germline CDR1 is SEHNR and CDR2 is FQNEAQ (reference sequence). Specimen: PBMCs. V and J are TRBV7-9 and TRBJ2-7; a possible D gene is TRBD2 (6 bases). The receptor comes from a man aged 30 to 39 in good health and CMV-seronegative. The CDR3 nucleotides read TGTGCCAGCAACCGACTAGGGAGCTCCTACGAGCAGTACTTC. This gives the protein CASNRLGSSYEQYF. The entire variable domain, with the rest obtained from reference TRBV7-9 and TRBJ2-7, is as follows: DTGVSQNPRHKITKRGQNVTFRCDPISEHNRLYWYRQTLGQGPEFLTYFQNEAQLEKSRLLSDRFSAERPKGSFSTLEIQRTEQGDSAMYLCASNRLGSSYEQYFGPGTRLTVT.